This T cell receptor beta chain was sequenced for a study of cytomegalovirus exposure and HLA in healthy donors. Points from the study as a whole: Immune exposure data for these donors was limited to CMV serostatus. Reportedly, fewer N-insertions than the approximately 680-donor mean appeared in an Asian-associated ancestry cluster in a later analysis.

On this clone itself: No antigen is known for it. Compared with germline, one end of the junction differs, possibly owing to a read error.

CDR1 and CDR2 from the germline V gene are LGHNT and FRNRAP. The length of the CDR3 is 15 residues. PCR amplification relied on 60 Vbeta primers (plus 13 Jbeta primers). The protocol was immunoSEQ multiplex PCR, while the TCRdb copy is restricted to in-frame clones and leaves out a portion. The sample holds 200,000 to 250,000 clones. Sequenced material: PBMCs. The source is a girl aged 2-10 years in good health and CMV-seropositive. V is TRBV12-5 and J is TRBJ2-1; 8 nucleotides agree with TRBD2. CDR3: CASGPTSDSYSEQFF. As DNA, the CDR3 is TGTGCTAGTGGCCCGACTAGCGACTCCTACAGTGAGCAGTTCTTC.